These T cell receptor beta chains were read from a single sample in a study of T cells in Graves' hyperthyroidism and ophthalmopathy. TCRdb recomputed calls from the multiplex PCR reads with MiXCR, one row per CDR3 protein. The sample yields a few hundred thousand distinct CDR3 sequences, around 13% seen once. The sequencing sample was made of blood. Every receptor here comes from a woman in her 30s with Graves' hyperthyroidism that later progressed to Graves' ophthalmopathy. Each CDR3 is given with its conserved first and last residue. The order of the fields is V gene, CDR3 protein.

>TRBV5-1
CASSFSTGTAGATQYF
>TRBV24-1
CAPEYRTRRDGETQYF
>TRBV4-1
CASSSPSAELFF
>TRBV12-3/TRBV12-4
CASSYTGTVVQPQHF
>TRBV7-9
CASSSEGEFKNIQYF
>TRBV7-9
CASSDGQGAGNTIYF
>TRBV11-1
CASSLLREGGDTQYF
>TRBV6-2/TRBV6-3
CASTNRRLAGDTQYF
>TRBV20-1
CSARDLGEGNTGELFF
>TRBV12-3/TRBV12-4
CASSLGVNTEAFF
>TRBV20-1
CSASWGGSDGYTF
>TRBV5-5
CASSLGWMDLNTGELFF
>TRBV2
CASSGQAGDTQYF
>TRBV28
CASTPGLALETQYF
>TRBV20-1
CSARLGEGYSTDTQYF
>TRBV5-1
CASSLRGQTEGAFF
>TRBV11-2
CASSFQGLHEQYF
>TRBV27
CASSLVSTGGRPWGNQPQHF
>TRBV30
CALDPSGTSSTDTQYF
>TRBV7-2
CASRVTVVVSGANVLTF
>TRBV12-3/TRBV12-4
CASAPLSGEYNEQFF
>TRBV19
CASSRGLKNEKLFF